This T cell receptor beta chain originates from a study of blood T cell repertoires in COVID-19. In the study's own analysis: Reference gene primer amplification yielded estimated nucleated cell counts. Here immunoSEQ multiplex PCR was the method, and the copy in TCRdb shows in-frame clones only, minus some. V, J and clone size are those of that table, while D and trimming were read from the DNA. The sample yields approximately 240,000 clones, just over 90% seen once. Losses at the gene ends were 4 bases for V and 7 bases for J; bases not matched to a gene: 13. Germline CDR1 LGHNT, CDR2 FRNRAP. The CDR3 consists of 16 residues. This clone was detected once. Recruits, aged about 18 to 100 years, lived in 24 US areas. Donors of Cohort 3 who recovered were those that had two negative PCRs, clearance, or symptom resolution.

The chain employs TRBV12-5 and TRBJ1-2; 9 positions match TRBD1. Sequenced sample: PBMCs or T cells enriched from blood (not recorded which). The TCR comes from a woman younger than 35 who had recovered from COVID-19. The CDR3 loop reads CASGSSGTGRIGGYTF. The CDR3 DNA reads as TGTGCTAGTGGTTCATCCGGGACAGGGAGAATTGGTGGCTACACCTTC.